These T cell receptor beta chains were read from a single sample in a study of T cells in Graves' hyperthyroidism and ophthalmopathy. From the multiplex PCR reads, TCRdb called clonotypes with MiXCR, one entry per CDR3 protein. The data show about 420,000 distinct CDR3 sequences, 15% to 18% seen once. Sequenced sample: blood. The receptors were gathered from a woman under 30 with Graves' hyperthyroidism. The CDR3 runs from the conserved cysteine through the conserved F or W. D genes are given only for firm matches. The size of a clone is reported for some rows only, either as once, few or many, or as a class for expanded clones.

clone_size,j_call,cdr3_length,v_call,d_call,cdr3_aa,cdr3_nt
many,TRBJ2-3,15,TRBV28,.,CASSRHTLPTDTQYF,TGTGCCAGCTCTCGACATACCCTGCCCACAGATACGCAGTATTTT
many,TRBJ1-5,13,TRBV12-3/TRBV12-4,.,CASSLYANQPQHF,TGTGCCAGCAGTTTATACGCTAATCAGCCCCAGCATTTT
few,TRBJ1-2,13,TRBV19,.,CASRAVDNYGYTF,TGTGCCAGTAGGGCCGTGGACAACTATGGCTACACCTTC
many,TRBJ1-1,15,TRBV6-1,.,CASSLEPAPNTEAFF,TGTGCCAGCAGCCTAGAACCGGCCCCTAACACTGAAGCTTTCTTT
.,TRBJ1-5,17,TRBV10-3,TRBD1,CAISESSGTGLLQPQHF,TGTGCCATCAGTGAGTCGTCCGGGACAGGGTTGTTGCAGCCCCAGCATTTT
few,TRBJ1-1,16,TRBV7-8,.,CASGSLGGVGNPEAFF,TGTGCCAGCGGATCCCTTGGAGGGGTGGGTAACCCTGAAGCTTTCTTT
few,TRBJ1-1,14,TRBV4-1,.,CASSRYGGSGEAFF,TGCGCCAGCAGCCGATACGGGGGTTCGGGTGAAGCTTTCTTT
many,TRBJ2-3,13,TRBV2,.,CASSEYGRDTQYF,TGTGCCAGCAGTGAATACGGGAGAGATACGCAGTATTTT
.,TRBJ2-3,14,TRBV5-4,TRBD1,CARSRQGSTDTQYF,TGTGCCAGAAGCCGACAGGGTTCCACAGATACGCAGTATTTT
few,TRBJ1-5,16,TRBV6-6,TRBD1,CASSYSDRGDGQPQHF,TGTGCCAGCAGTTACTCCGACAGGGGAGATGGCCAGCCCCAGCATTTT
many,TRBJ1-1,12,TRBV29-1,TRBD1,CSGSDRGTEAFF,TGCAGCGGATCGGACAGGGGGACTGAAGCTTTCTTT
many,TRBJ1-3,16,TRBV11-2,.,CASSLEDSLSGNTIYF,TGTGCCAGCAGCTTAGAGGACAGCCTCTCTGGAAACACCATATATTTT
many,TRBJ2-5,14,TRBV15,TRBD1,CATSLGQRQETQYF,TGTGCCACCAGCCTGGGACAGCGACAAGAGACCCAGTACTTC
few,TRBJ2-1,16,TRBV24-1,.,CATSDPGDGGDNEQFF,TGTGCCACCAGTGATCCTGGGGACGGAGGGGACAATGAGCAGTTCTTC
.,TRBJ2-2,17,TRBV9,TRBD1,CASSVLDRGLGGGELFF,TGTGCCAGCAGCGTATTAGACAGGGGGCTAGGAGGCGGGGAGCTGTTTTTT
few,TRBJ2-7,12,TRBV14,.,CASSQKRYEQYF,TGTGCCAGCAGCCAAAAGCGGTACGAGCAGTACTTC
few,TRBJ2-3,15,TRBV4-1,.,CASSQAPGTTDTQYF,TGCGCCAGCAGCCAAGCGCCGGGGACCACAGATACGCAGTATTTT
.,TRBJ1-6,15,TRBV27,.,CASSLDRPINSPLHF,TGTGCCAGCAGTTTGGATCGTCCTATTAATTCACCCCTCCACTTT
few,TRBJ2-7,13,TRBV5-6,TRBD2,CASTQRGSYEQYF,TGTGCCAGCACCCAGCGGGGTTCCTACGAGCAGTACTTC
many,TRBJ2-1,15,TRBV20-1,TRBD2,CSALDPGLFYNEQFF,TGCAGTGCTCTAGACCCGGGACTATTCTACAATGAGCAGTTCTTC
many,TRBJ2-7,13,TRBV11-3,.,CASSRGSSYEQYF,TGTGCCAGCAGCCGGGGGTCCTCCTACGAGCAGTACTTC
many,TRBJ2-3,15,TRBV2,.,CASSDGMISTDTQYF,TGTGCCAGCAGTGATGGAATGATTAGCACAGATACGCAGTATTTT
many,TRBJ1-1,15,TRBV7-3,.,CASSLVAGTNTEAFF,TGTGCCAGCAGCCTAGTAGCAGGGACTAACACTGAAGCTTTCTTT
few,TRBJ2-5,15,TRBV20-1,TRBD2,CSAIRIGTNKETQYF,TGCAGTGCTATCCGCATCGGGACTAACAAAGAGACCCAGTACTTC
many,TRBJ2-3,14,TRBV6-6,.,CASSYGNRGGTQYF,TGTGCCAGCAGTTACGGTAATCGCGGGGGCACGCAGTATTTT
many,TRBJ2-1,16,TRBV5-1,TRBD2,CASSAPGLAGGNEQFF,TGCGCCAGCAGCGCCCCGGGACTAGCGGGAGGCAATGAGCAGTTCTTC
few,TRBJ2-1,13,TRBV9,.,CASSVADGGEQFF,TGTGCCAGCAGCGTAGCCGACGGGGGAGAGCAGTTCTTC
many,TRBJ2-7,14,TRBV20-1,.,CSARDRISSYEQYF,TGCAGTGCTAGAGACCGGATTAGCTCCTACGAGCAGTACTTC
.,TRBJ1-2,16,TRBV4-1,.,CASSQSILGGREGYTF,TGCGCCAGCAGCCAATCGATTCTTGGAGGGCGAGAGGGCTACACCTTC
many,TRBJ2-7,11,TRBV28,.,CASSSSKWAYF,TGTGCCAGCAGTTCTTCAAAGTGGGCCTACTTC
.,TRBJ2-1,14,TRBV20-1,.,CSARETSGGQEQFF,TGCAGTGCTAGGGAGACTAGTGGGGGCCAAGAGCAGTTCTTC
.,TRBJ1-1,16,TRBV27,TRBD1,CASSLNPGGANTEAFF,TGTGCCAGCAGTTTAAATCCAGGGGGCGCGAACACTGAAGCTTTCTTT
many,TRBJ2-3,16,TRBV5-1,TRBD1,CASSLTRDRAADTQYF,TGCGCCAGCAGCCTAACCCGGGACAGGGCGGCAGATACGCAGTATTTT
.,TRBJ2-4,15,TRBV28,.,CASRAWQGAKNIQYF,TGTGCCAGCAGGGCCTGGCAAGGTGCCAAAAACATTCAGTACTTC
.,TRBJ1-5,15,TRBV4-3,TRBD1,CASSPQTGSNQPQHF,TGCGCCAGCAGCCCCCAGACAGGGAGCAATCAGCCCCAGCATTTT
.,TRBJ2-1,16,TRBV5-6,TRBD2,CASSPGVAGAPTEQFF,TGTGCCAGCAGCCCTGGGGTAGCGGGGGCTCCTACTGAGCAGTTCTTC
many,TRBJ2-1,14,TRBV5-1,TRBD1,CASSFRTGLDEQFF,TGCGCCAGCAGCTTCCGGACAGGGCTGGATGAGCAGTTCTTC
few,TRBJ1-3,14,TRBV9,.,CASSVDGGISTIYF,TGTGCCAGCAGCGTAGACGGGGGAATAAGCACCATATATTTT
few,TRBJ2-7,14,TRBV15,.,CATSRAVPSYEQYF,TGTGCCACCAGCAGAGCCGTACCCTCCTACGAGCAGTACTTC
many,TRBJ2-2,15,TRBV20-1,.,CSAYITGGRTGELFF,TGCAGTGCCTACATTACGGGGGGCCGCACCGGGGAGCTGTTTTTT
many,TRBJ2-1,17,TRBV6-1,TRBD2,CASTLGGLAGVGNEQFF,TGTGCCAGCACCTTAGGTGGGCTAGCGGGAGTGGGAAATGAGCAGTTCTTC
few,TRBJ2-3,14,TRBV6-5,.,CASSRGPSTDTQYF,TGTGCCAGCAGTAGGGGTCCTAGCACAGATACGCAGTATTTT
many,TRBJ2-3,18,TRBV7-6,TRBD2,CASSLAAILAGGTDTQYF,TGTGCCAGCAGCTTAGCCGCGATCCTAGCGGGGGGCACAGATACGCAGTATTTT
.,TRBJ2-3,17,TRBV4-3,TRBD2,CASSQDRNSGVVDTQYF,TGCGCCAGCAGCCAAGATAGGAATAGCGGGGTTGTAGATACGCAGTATTTT
many,TRBJ1-3,18,TRBV28,.,CASTPVDGVLNSGNTIYF,TGTGCCAGCACTCCCGTAGACGGAGTACTCAACTCTGGAAACACCATATATTTT
.,TRBJ2-7,15,TRBV4-1,TRBD2,CASSQGRGAGDEQYF,TGCGCCAGCAGCCAAGGCCGCGGAGCGGGAGACGAGCAGTACTTC
few,TRBJ1-6,13,TRBV20-1,TRBD1,CSARGQGASPLHF,TGCAGTGCTAGAGGACAGGGAGCTTCACCCCTCCACTTT
.,TRBJ2-7,14,TRBV2,.,CASSEADSPYEQYF,TGTGCCAGCAGTGAAGCGGACTCGCCCTACGAGCAGTACTTC
few,TRBJ1-3,16,TRBV5-6,.,CASSSGAGTSGNTIYF,TGTGCCAGCAGCTCCGGGGCCGGAACCTCTGGAAACACCATATATTTT
many,TRBJ1-2,13,TRBV28,.,CASRIGGGYGYTF,TGTGCCAGCAGAATTGGGGGCGGCTATGGCTACACCTTC
many,TRBJ1-2,18,TRBV7-2,.,CASSLIGPAGRASSGYTF,TGTGCCAGCAGCTTAATCGGTCCGGCTGGCAGGGCCTCGAGCGGCTACACCTTC
many,TRBJ2-1,18,TRBV6-1,TRBD2,CASSSIFPGLEQMNEQFF,TGTGCCAGCAGTTCCATCTTCCCGGGACTAGAACAAATGAATGAGCAGTTCTTC
.,TRBJ1-1,16,TRBV4-1,.,CASSRQNKEMNTEAFF,TGCGCCAGCAGCCGGCAAAACAAGGAGATGAACACTGAAGCTTTCTTT
.,TRBJ1-5,14,TRBV6-5,.,CASSYSQVNQPQHF,TGTGCCAGCAGTTACTCTCAGGTTAATCAGCCCCAGCATTTT
.,TRBJ2-1,16,TRBV10-2,TRBD2,CASSEPGLLRANEQFF,TGCGCCAGCAGTGAGCCGGGACTACTAAGGGCCAATGAGCAGTTCTTC
.,TRBJ2-3,20,TRBV7-9,TRBD2,CASSGTERLAGQLGADTQYF,TGTGCCAGTAGTGGGACAGAACGACTAGCGGGCCAACTCGGTGCGGATACGCAGTATTTT
many,TRBJ1-4,15,TRBV7-2,.,CASSRVPGTNEKLFF,TGTGCCAGCAGCCGAGTGCCTGGAACTAATGAAAAACTGTTTTTT
few,TRBJ2-6,15,TRBV7-2,.,CASSARGSGANVLTF,TGTGCCAGCAGCGCCAGGGGCTCTGGGGCCAACGTCCTGACTTTC
.,TRBJ2-1,16,TRBV9,TRBD2,CASSGPSGSSYNEQFF,TGTGCCAGCAGCGGACCTAGCGGGAGCTCCTACAATGAGCAGTTCTTC